The 9 T cell receptor beta chains in this list originate from one sample, sequenced in a study of blood T cell repertoires in COVID-19. Clones were read by immunoSEQ multiplex PCR, and TCRdb kept only the in-frame ones, dropping some. The profile shows 150,000 to 200,000 clones, 70% to 90% of them singletons. Sequencing was done on a sample of peripheral blood. These receptors all stem from a human donor in a cohort sampled during active COVID-19.

The CDR3 nucleotides read TGCGCCAGCAGCCCAACCCCGGGACATAAGTCTGGGGCCAACGTCCTGACTTTC. Its protein is CASSPTPGHKSGANVLTF. The rearrangement links TRBV5-1 to TRBJ2-6, with a possible D match to TRBD1 (6 bases). The CDR3 has 18 residues. V was pared by 4 bases and J by 1 base, with 18 bases between. The germline gives CDR1 SGHRS, CDR2 YFSETQ.

J is TRBJ2-1 and V is TRBV12-5; D is unresolved. The V gene lost 8 bases and the J gene lost 9 bases, with 11 bases spanning the gap. CDR1 LGHNT and CDR2 FRNRAP come from the germline V gene. The CDR3 sequence is 11 residues long. DNA of the CDR3: TGTGCTAGTCGTGGAGTCACTGAGCAGTTCTTC. This gives the protein CASRGVTEQFF.

CDR3: CASSLTLTGSYEQYF. CDR3 DNA: TGCGCCAGCAGCTTGACGTTGACTGGGTCCTACGAGCAGTACTTC. The rearrangement uses TRBV5-1 and TRBJ2-7; D is unresolved. V lost 1 base and J 1 base, leaving 12 bases between the germline ends. This CDR3 has 15 residues. Per germline, CDR1 SGHRS and CDR2 YFSETQ.

This chain connects TRBV6-6 to TRBJ1-5, with a tentative D call TRBD1 (5 bases). The CDR3 sequence is 13 residues long. CDR1 and CDR2 from the germline V gene are MNHNY and SVGAGI (reference sequence). V shed 10 bases and J shed 3 bases, with 13 bases lying between them. CDR3: CATAGWNNQPQHF. Written as DNA, the CDR3 is TGTGCCACGGCAGGGTGGAACAATCAGCCCCAGCATTTT.

This chain connects TRBV4-1 to TRBJ2-2; possibly TRBD1 for D (6 bases). Germline values: CDR1 MGHRA, CDR2 YSYEKL. The CDR3 runs to 19 residues. V was cut by 4 bases and J by 0 bases, with 21 bases left in between. DNA for the CDR3: TGCGCCAGCAGCCGCCTACCCTTGGACAGACCAGCGAACACCGGGGAGCTGTTTTTT. As protein: CASSRLPLDRPANTGELFF.

The chain links TRBV18 to TRBJ1-2; the match to TRBD1 covers 8 bases. J was trimmed by 7 bases and V by 4 bases; bases with no gene match: 2. CDR1 is KGHSH, CDR2 LQKENI, per germline. This CDR3 contains 12 residues. The CDR3: CASSLQGAGYTF. Here the CDR3 DNA reads TGTGCCAGCTCACTTCAGGGGGCTGGCTACACCTTC.

The chain has TRBV27 and TRBJ2-7; 8 bases line up with TRBD2. After removal of 6 bases from V and 2 bases from J, the junction contained 9 bases not matched to a gene. The CDR3 is 15 amino acids. Germline CDR1 reads MNHEY; CDR2 reads SMNVEV (reference sequence). The chain's CDR3 is CASSRVSGITYEQYF. In DNA form, the CDR3 reads TGTGCCAGCAGCCGTGTTAGCGGGATAACCTACGAGCAGTACTTC.

The V gene is TRBV5-5, the J gene TRBJ1-3; tentatively, D is TRBD1 (5 bases). This CDR3 is built from 17 residues. Germline V CDR1 and CDR2: SGHKS, YYEKEE (reference sequence). The V gene lost 0 bases and the J gene lost 4 bases, with 17 bases spanning the gap. In nucleotides, the CDR3 is TGTGCCAGCAGCTTGGGGCTAGGGGTCTCAAGAGGAAACACCATATATTTT. This translates into CASSLGLGVSRGNTIYF.

This clone occurred once. The J gene is TRBJ2-1, the V gene TRBV7-8, with TRBD2 as a possible D gene (7 bases). This CDR3 has 18 residues. Germline-derived CDR1 and CDR2 are SGHVS and FQNEAQ. With 4 bases removed from V and 5 bases from J, the gap between germline ends came to 24 bases. As DNA, the CDR3 is TGTGCCAGCAGCTCGAACCTTCAAGGGGGGGGCCTCGACAATGAGCAGTTCTTC. Protein: CASSSNLQGGGLDNEQFF. The full variable domain, in which reference TRBV7-8 and TRBJ2-1 provide the parts outside the CDR3, is GAGVSQSPRYKVAKRGQDVALRCDPISGHVSLFWYQQALGQGPEFLTYFQNEAQLDKSGLPSDRFFAERPEGSVSTLKIQRTQQEDSAVYLCASSSNLQGGGLDNEQFFGPGTRLTVL.